One and the same sample provided the 7 T cell receptor beta chains below, sequenced in a study of T cell responses to AZD1222 COVID-19 vaccine. Profiled with immunoSEQ multiplex PCR; TCRdb holds only in-frame clones, not every one. The sample consists of 90,000 to 150,000 clones, around 86% of them appearing once. The sample in question was peripheral blood, obtained on day 0 of AZD1222 vaccination. All receptors come from an adult in good health.

The rearrangement joins TRBV28 to TRBJ2-1; D ambiguous. This CDR3 region has 13 residues. Germline lookup yields CDR1 MDHEN and CDR2 SYDVKM. V lost 5 bases and J 8 bases, leaving 13 bases between the germline ends. The CDR3: CASSLLLRDEQFF. CDR3 bases: TGTGCCAGCAGTCTACTACTACGGGATGAGCAGTTCTTC.

This clone was observed once. The CDR3 DNA reads TGCGCCAGCAGCTCTCCGGGACTAGCGGGGTACAATGAGCAGTTCTTC. Translating it yields CASSSPGLAGYNEQFF. The rearrangement joins TRBV5-1 to TRBJ2-1; TRBD2 matches 13 bases. CDR1 is SGHRS, CDR2 YFSETQ, per germline. Trimming at V came to 3 bases and at J to 4 bases, leaving 4 bases not matched to a gene. This CDR3 comprises 16 residues.

The V gene is TRBV10-2, the J gene TRBJ2-5; D possibly corresponds to TRBD1 (6 bases). Germline assignment: CDR1 WSHSY and CDR2 SAAADI. The CDR3 length is 15 residues. V was cut by 2 bases and J by 4 bases, with 14 bases left in between. The CDR3 DNA follows: TGCGCCAGCAGTGAGCCACAGGGCCGTGGAGAGACCCAGTACTTC. This translates into CASSEPQGRGETQYF.

J is TRBJ2-2 and V is TRBV7-8; TRBD2 matches 14 bases. V dropped 3 bases and J dropped 1; count of bases not matched to a gene: 1. Per the germline V gene, CDR1 is SGHVS and CDR2 is FQNEAQ. CDR3 size: 17 residues. CDR3 in amino acids: CASSLGLAGENTGELFF. The CDR3 bases are TGTGCCAGCAGCTTGGGACTAGCGGGGGAGAACACCGGGGAGCTGTTTTTT.

V gene TRBV7-9 combines with J gene TRBJ1-6, with TRBD1 as a possible D gene (5 bases). Deletions cut 1 base from V and 9 bases from J, with 19 bases between. The CDR3 extends over 17 amino acids. CDR1 and CDR2 (germline): SEHNR, FQNEAQ (reference sequence). Written as DNA, the CDR3 is TGTGCCAGCAGCTTAGTTGGGGCAGCCGACCTCGGTTCACCCCTCCACTTT. The encoded protein is CASSLVGAADLGSPLHF.

This clone was recorded once. The chain recombines TRBV6-6 with TRBJ2-5; 12 bases agree with TRBD2. Germline CDR1 reads MNHNY; CDR2 reads SVGAGI (reference sequence). The V gene end was trimmed by 5 bases and the J gene end by 4 bases; junction bases not matched to a gene: 11. The CDR3 is 17 residues long. The CDR3: CASSPLITTSGGETQYF. The CDR3 DNA reads TGTGCCAGCAGTCCCCTCATTACGACTAGCGGGGGAGAGACCCAGTACTTC.

The V and J genes are TRBV7-2 and TRBJ2-2; TRBD2 matches at 7 bases. Germline CDR1 SGHTA, CDR2 FQGNSA. J lost 5 bases, V lost 7 bases, and 10 bases had no gene match. The CDR3 loop spans 15 amino acids. The CDR3 DNA is TGTGCCAGCACCTTGCTTGGAGCGGGGACCGGGGAGCTGTTTTTT. Its translation is CASTLLGAGTGELFF. Full variable domain (rest looked up from reference TRBV7-2 and TRBJ2-2): GAGVSQSPSNKVTEKGKDVELRCDPISGHTALYWYRQSLGQGLEFLIYFQGNSAPDKSGLPSDRFSAERTGGSVSTLTIQRTQQEDSAVYLCASTLLGAGTGELFFGEGSRLTVL.